One sample yielded the 31 T cell receptor beta chains listed below, sequenced in a study of blood T cell repertoires in COVID-19 (dated by TCRdb to 2018 to 2020). The method behind the library was the immunoSEQ multiplex PCR assay. Entries here come from immuneACCESS through TCRdb and include only in-frame sequences with V and J called. Some clones fail to appear in such tables; in the studies checked, an unresolved V gene covers under half of the shortfall, and the cause of the remainder is unknown. This sample has some 260,000 clones in its table, and around 90% of those were observed once. Jointly, the top ten make up about 0.64% of the sample. Sequencing was performed on peripheral blood. The receptors were sampled from a human donor in a cohort sampled during active COVID-19.

The gene calls are TRBV28 and TRBJ1-1; 7 nucleotides agree with TRBD1. J gave up 3 bases and V 3 bases, and 1 base lay outside the gene matches. Germline V CDR1 and CDR2: MDHEN, SYDVKM. This CDR3 has 13 amino acids. The CDR3 sequence is CASSFRGHTEAFF. CDR3 nucleotide sequence: TGTGCCAGCAGTTTTAGGGGGCACACTGAAGCTTTCTTT.

The rearrangement links TRBV5-6 to TRBJ2-7; D is undetermined. The germline CDR1 and CDR2 sequences are SGHDT and YYEEEE. CDR3 size: 13 residues. V was pared by 4 bases and J by 0 bases, with 8 bases between. CDR3: CASSHPGSYEQYF. DNA for the CDR3: TGTGCCAGCAGCCACCCCGGCTCCTACGAGCAGTACTTC.

The chain joins TRBV5-4 to TRBJ2-3, with TRBD1 matching over 10 bases. J lost 1 base, V lost 4 bases, and 9 bases had no gene match. The length of the CDR3 is 17 residues. Germline V gene sequence: CDR1 SGHNT, CDR2 YYREEE (reference sequence). The chain's CDR3 is CASSQMTGTGGTDTQYF. CDR3 sequence (DNA): TGTGCCAGCAGCCAAATGACCGGGACAGGGGGCACAGATACGCAGTATTTT.

The J gene is TRBJ1-1, the V gene TRBV6-1; D unresolved. V lost 2 bases and J 5 bases, leaving 15 bases between the germline ends. The CDR3 sequence is 15 residues long. Germline CDR1 is MNHNS and CDR2 is SASEGT. CDR3 region: CASSELTTRGTEAFF. The CDR3 nucleotides read TGTGCCAGCAGTGAACTGACCACCCGAGGTACTGAAGCTTTCTTT.

The rearrangement links TRBV15 to TRBJ1-2, with D perhaps matching TRBD1 (6 bases). The CDR3 extends over 13 amino acids. Trimming pared 0 bases from V and 4 bases from J, leaving 6 bases between. Germline-derived CDR1 and CDR2 are LNHNV and YYDKDF (reference sequence). CDR3 nucleotide sequence: TGTGCCACCAGCAGAGACAGGGGCTATGGCTACACCTTC. It codes for CATSRDRGYGYTF. Full variable domain (remainder filled in from reference TRBV15 and TRBJ1-2): DAMVIQNPRYQVTQFGKPVTLSCSQTLNHNVMYWYQQKSSQAPKLLFHYYDKDFNNEADTPDNFQSRRPNTSFCFLDIRSPGLGDTAMYLCATSRDRGYGYTFGSGTRLTVV.

The V gene is TRBV30, the J gene TRBJ2-7; 7 nucleotides align to TRBD1. CDR3 length: 12 amino acids. CDR1 is GTSNPN and CDR2 is SVGIG in the germline V gene (reference sequence). V shed 4 bases, J shed 2 bases, and the junction held 2 bases outside the gene matches. CDR3 residues: CAWTGGTYEQYF. The CDR3 region has the DNA TGTGCCTGGACAGGGGGAACCTACGAGCAGTACTTC.

The gene calls are TRBV30 and TRBJ1-2; D is uncertain. The CDR3 sequence is 12 residues long. The germline CDR1 and CDR2 sequences are GTSNPN and SVGIG (reference sequence). Trimming stripped 1 base from V and 2 bases from J, with 5 bases between. CDR3 DNA sequence: TGTGCCTGGAGTGCAGTGAACTATGGCTACACCTTC. This sequence encodes CAWSAVNYGYTF.

The chain is built from TRBV2 and TRBJ2-3, with 10 bases that match TRBD2. Trimming took 2 bases from V and 5 from J; bases not matched to a gene: 7. The CDR3 loop spans 16 amino acids. CDR1 is SNHLY and CDR2 is FYNNEI in the germline V gene. In DNA form, the CDR3 reads TGTGCCAGCAGTGAATCCGGGACTAGCGACGTAGATACGCAGTATTTT. It specifies CASSESGTSDVDTQYF.

The gene calls are TRBV5-1 and TRBJ2-7, with 8 bases aligning to TRBD1. The germline V gene has CDR1 SGHRS and CDR2 YFSETQ. This CDR3 spans 13 amino acids. With V trimmed by 3 bases and J by 6 bases, 5 bases remained unmatched. CDR3 protein: CASSSDDRGEQYF. As DNA, the CDR3 is TGCGCCAGCAGCTCAGATGACAGGGGCGAGCAGTACTTC.

V is TRBV15 and J is TRBJ2-7, with TRBD1 matching over 10 bases. The V segment lost 0 bases and the J segment 3 bases; nucleotides outside the gene matches: 2. This CDR3 contains 15 residues. The germline gives CDR1 LNHNV, CDR2 YYDKDF (reference sequence). The CDR3 spells CATSRDRDRGYEQYF. The CDR3 DNA follows: TGTGCCACCAGCAGAGACCGGGACAGGGGCTACGAGCAGTACTTC. Full variable domain (missing parts from reference TRBV15 and TRBJ2-7): DAMVIQNPRYQVTQFGKPVTLSCSQTLNHNVMYWYQQKSSQAPKLLFHYYDKDFNNEADTPDNFQSRRPNTSFCFLDIRSPGLGDTAMYLCATSRDRDRGYEQYFGPGTRLTVT.

The chain combines TRBV10-1 with TRBJ1-1, with D hard to call. This CDR3 is 16 amino acids long. Per the germline V gene, CDR1 is WNHNN and CDR2 is SYGVQD (reference sequence). V lost 7 bases, J lost 6 bases, and 24 bases lay in between. CDR3 loop: CASTLWWVERSAEAFF. Here the CDR3 DNA reads TGCGCCAGCACCCTCTGGTGGGTGGAAAGGAGCGCTGAAGCTTTCTTT.

The chain joins TRBV25-1 to TRBJ2-7; 11 nucleotides agree with TRBD2. The CDR3 covers 16 residues. The V segment lost 1 base and the J segment 5 bases; nucleotides outside the gene matches: 7. CDR1 is MGHDK, CDR2 SYGVNS, per germline. The CDR3 loop is CASSESLAGAIDEQYF. The CDR3, as DNA: TGTGCCAGCAGTGAATCACTAGCGGGGGCGATCGACGAGCAGTACTTC.

The chain couples TRBV7-2 to TRBJ1-5; D is unclear. CDR3 size: 14 residues. The germline CDR1 and CDR2 sequences are SGHTA and FQGNSA. V shed 2 bases and J shed 3 bases, with 8 bases lying between them. This CDR3 is CASSLQQSNQPQHF. The CDR3 region has the DNA TGTGCCAGCAGCTTACAACAGTCCAATCAGCCCCAGCATTTT.

This clone has at least ten counts. V usage is TRBV3-1 (or the pseudogene TRBV3-2) and J usage is TRBJ1-1; tentatively, D is TRBD1 (5 bases). CDR3 length equals 14 residues. Looked up from germline, CDR1 is LGHDT and CDR2 is YNNKEL (reference sequence). V was cut by 2 bases and J by 1 base, with 8 bases left in between. CDR3 nucleotide sequence: TGTGCCAGCAGCCAACTCGACAGGAACACTGAAGCTTTCTTT. This gives the protein CASSQLDRNTEAFF.

The V call is TRBV6-5, the J call TRBJ1-3, with D uncertain. CDR1 and CDR2 from the germline V gene are MNHEY and SVGAGI. The V and J ends lost 8 bases and 2 bases respectively, with 16 bases between them. The CDR3 is 15 amino acids. DNA of the CDR3: TGTGCCAGCCCCCCTGGTCGTGGGCCTGGAAACACCATATATTTT. Translating it yields CASPPGRGPGNTIYF.

This clone appeared a few times. The chain has TRBV7-2 and TRBJ2-7; D perhaps matches TRBD2 (5 bases). The germline V gene encodes CDR1 SGHTA and CDR2 FQGNSA. Trimming took 1 base from V and 8 from J, leaving 9 bases between them. The CDR3 is 12 residues long. CDR3 amino acids: CASSLGGLQQYF. CDR3 in DNA: TGTGCCAGCAGCTTAGGCGGGTTGCAGCAGTACTTC.

The gene calls are TRBV9 and TRBJ2-7, with TRBD1 as a possible D gene (6 bases). The CDR3 extends over 14 amino acids. The germline V and J ends were trimmed by 0 bases and 7 bases, with 14 bases remaining between them. Germline CDR1 and CDR2: SGDLS and YYNGEE. CDR3 residues: CASSVGGLHEEQYF. The CDR3 DNA follows: TGTGCCAGCAGCGTAGGGGGGCTACACGAGGAGCAGTACTTC.

The genes are TRBV27 and TRBJ1-1, with D possibly TRBD1 on 6 matching bases. V dropped 3 bases and J dropped 2 bases, with 13 bases sitting between them. This CDR3 has 15 amino acids. In germline, CDR1 is MNHEY, CDR2 SMNVEV (reference sequence). Here the CDR3 DNA reads TGTGCCAGCAGTTTCAGGGGCAGCCTTAACACTGAAGCTTTCTTT. This gives the protein CASSFRGSLNTEAFF.

This clone showed up just once. J is TRBJ2-7 and V is TRBV7-9; TRBD2 aligns across 9 bases. The CDR3 extends over 16 amino acids. J lost 5 bases, V lost 5 bases, and 13 bases had no gene match. Germline assignment: CDR1 SEHNR and CDR2 FQNEAQ (reference sequence). The CDR3 protein is CASSDKGTSLGHEQYF. CDR3 DNA sequence: TGTGCCAGCAGCGACAAAGGGACTAGCTTGGGTCACGAGCAGTACTTC.

The chain has TRBV11-2 and TRBJ1-4; D is possibly TRBD1 (5 bases). Germline V lookup: CDR1 SGHAT, CDR2 FQNNGV. CDR3 length: 14 residues. V lost 5 bases, J lost 7 bases, and 14 bases lay in between. This CDR3 reads CASSPRGVGEKLFF. CDR3 bases: TGTGCCAGCAGCCCCCGGGGGGTGGGTGAAAAACTGTTTTTT.

The V gene is TRBV12-5, the J gene TRBJ1-1; TRBD1 aligns across 7 bases. The V gene end was trimmed by 7 bases and the J gene end by 1 base; junction bases not matched to a gene: 3. Germline V gives CDR1 LGHNT, CDR2 FRNRAP. The CDR3 extends over 13 amino acids. CDR3 sequence: CASARTGNTEAFF. CDR3 DNA sequence: TGTGCTAGTGCCCGGACAGGGAACACTGAAGCTTTCTTT.

J is TRBJ1-2 and V is TRBV28; no clear D. The CDR3 length is 14 residues. Germline lookup yields CDR1 MDHEN and CDR2 SYDVKM. V shed 6 bases and J shed 8 bases, with 19 bases lying between them. In DNA, the CDR3 is TGTGCCAGCAGCACCCTTTCACGGGCGGGAGGCTACACCTTC. This encodes CASSTLSRAGGYTF.

A few counts support this clone. The chain links TRBV27 to TRBJ2-3; 10 bases agree with TRBD2. Germline CDR1 MNHEY, CDR2 SMNVEV (reference sequence). The CDR3 spans 14 residues. With 9 bases clipped from V and 7 bases from J, the junction kept 10 bases outside the gene matches. The DNA for the CDR3 is TGTGCCAGGACCGGACTAGCGGCGCAGAATACGCAGTATTTT. This gives the protein CARTGLAAQNTQYF.

The V and J genes are TRBV12-3 or TRBV12-4 and TRBJ1-2, with 7 nucleotides matching TRBD1. Trimming removed 5 bases from V and 8 bases from J; junction bases left unmatched: 8. CDR3 size: 13 residues. CDR3: CASSRDRSLGYTF. CDR3 nucleotide sequence: TGTGCCAGCAGTCGGGACAGATCCTTAGGCTACACCTTC.

V and J are TRBV7-3 and TRBJ2-1; 10 nucleotides match TRBD2. The germline CDR1 and CDR2 sequences are SGHTA and FQGTGA. The CDR3 extends over 16 amino acids. V was clipped by 1 base and J by 8 bases; unmatched bases: 8. For the CDR3, the DNA is TGTGCCAGCAGCTTAAGTCGTACTAGCGGGATCTATGAGCAGTTCTTC. Its protein product is CASSLSRTSGIYEQFF.

This clone has a single count. The V and J genes are TRBV7-9 and TRBJ2-3, with 9 positions matching TRBD2. Losses at the gene ends were 5 bases for V and 2 bases for J; bases not matched to a gene: 8. This CDR3 region has 16 residues. The germline gives CDR1 SEHNR, CDR2 FQNEAQ (reference sequence). The CDR3 region is CASSPRRGGITDTQYF. CDR3 coding DNA: TGTGCCAGCAGCCCCCGGCGGGGGGGGATCACAGATACGCAGTATTTT.

The rearrangement links TRBV5-1 to TRBJ1-2; 8 positions agree with TRBD1. CDR3 length: 15 residues. The trim removed 4 bases at V and 7 bases at J, leaving 12 bases unmatched. Germline V gives CDR1 SGHRS, CDR2 YFSETQ. CDR3 nucleotide sequence: TGCGCCAGCAGCCCTGGACAGGGCTCTCCGGGTGGCTACACCTTC. Its translation is CASSPGQGSPGGYTF.

This chain joins TRBV5-5 and TRBJ1-4; 11 nucleotides align to TRBD1. Losses at the gene ends were 5 bases for V and 8 bases for J; bases not matched to a gene: 5. Germline lookup yields CDR1 SGHKS and CDR2 YYEKEE (reference sequence). The CDR3 covers 14 residues. The CDR3 here is CASSQDRGLEKLFF. CDR3 DNA: TGTGCCAGCAGTCAGGACAGGGGGCTGGAAAAACTGTTTTTT.

V is TRBV6-5 and J is TRBJ1-1, with D hard to call. This CDR3 region has 13 residues. CDR1 and CDR2 from the germline V gene are MNHEY and SVGAGI. Trimming took off 0 bases at V and 6 bases at J, with 8 bases between the two ends. The CDR3 is CASSYSSIAEAFF. DNA of the CDR3: TGTGCCAGCAGTTACTCTTCGATAGCTGAAGCTTTCTTT.

The chain employs TRBV12-3 or TRBV12-4 and TRBJ1-1; 8 bases are a match to TRBD1. With 6 bases clipped from V and 5 bases from J, the junction kept 5 bases outside the gene matches. The CDR3 runs to 13 residues. The DNA for the CDR3 is TGTGCCAGCAGCCGGACAGGGTGGACTGAAGCTTTCTTT. It translates to CASSRTGWTEAFF.

This clone was observed a few times. The chain has TRBV20-1 and TRBJ2-3; no reliable D call. This CDR3 has 10 amino acids. With 3 bases removed from V and 6 bases from J, the gap between germline ends came to 4 bases. Germline V CDR1 and CDR2: DFQATT, SNEGSKA (reference sequence). CDR3: CSASGDTQYF. The DNA for the CDR3 is TGCAGTGCTAGCGGGGATACGCAGTATTTT.